The source of this T cell receptor (beta chain) is a study of metastatic and nonmetastatic thyroid tumors. The wider study: From malignant and benign thyroid patients, repertoires in blood and in tumor or nodule tissue were compared.

Note on this clone: What it binds is unknown.

The authors' processing: A distant-metastasis classifier for papillary thyroid cancer was built using CDR3 differences across clinicopathological groups. TCRdb re-called the PCR reads with MiXCR. TCRdb, not the original authors, processed these V and J calls. The sample consists of fewer than 15,000 clones, approximately 33% of them appearing once. Germline V CDR1 and CDR2: SGHTA, FQGNSA. The CDR3 has 15 residues. With 5 bases removed from V and 0 bases from J, the gap between germline ends came to 14 bases. Patients underwent thyroid surgery, and none had received any treatment before it. Whole-study results and caveats: Versus benign nodules, malignant thyroid tumors reportedly had significantly higher TCR beta diversity, in blood and tumor.

The source material was tumor tissue. This TCR was sampled from a male donor with papillary thyroid cancer or a benign thyroid nodule (not recorded which). Some clones in this sample may be carry-over from other donors' samples. V usage is TRBV7-2 and J usage is TRBJ2-7; D uncertain. CDR3 DNA sequence: TGTGCCAGCAGCCAAAGGATAGCTGGCTCCTACGAGCAGTACTTC. The encoded protein is CASSQRIAGSYEQYF.